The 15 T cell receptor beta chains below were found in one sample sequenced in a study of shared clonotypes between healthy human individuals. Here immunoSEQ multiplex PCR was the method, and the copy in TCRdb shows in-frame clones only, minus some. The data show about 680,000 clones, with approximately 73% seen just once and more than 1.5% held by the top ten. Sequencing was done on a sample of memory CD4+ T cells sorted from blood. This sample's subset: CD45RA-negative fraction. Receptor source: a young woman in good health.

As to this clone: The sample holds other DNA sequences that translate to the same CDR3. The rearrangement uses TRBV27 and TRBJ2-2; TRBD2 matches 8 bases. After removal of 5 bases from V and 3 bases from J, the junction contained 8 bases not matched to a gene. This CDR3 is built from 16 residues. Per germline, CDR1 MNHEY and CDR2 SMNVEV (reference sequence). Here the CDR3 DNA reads TGTGCCAGCAGTCCCGGGGTAGCGGGACACACCGGGGAGCTGTTTTTT. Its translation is CASSPGVAGHTGELFF.

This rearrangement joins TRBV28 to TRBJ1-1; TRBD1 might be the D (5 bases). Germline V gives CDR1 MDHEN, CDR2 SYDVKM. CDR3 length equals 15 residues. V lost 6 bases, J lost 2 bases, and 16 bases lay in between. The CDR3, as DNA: TGTGCCAGCAGCCCAACCGGGACGGGAAACACTGAAGCTTTCTTT. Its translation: CASSPTGTGNTEAFF. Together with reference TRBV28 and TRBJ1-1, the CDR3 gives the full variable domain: DVKVTQSSRYLVKRTGEKVFLECVQDMDHENMFWYRQDPGLGLRLIYFSYDVKMKEKGDIPEGYSVSREKKERFSLILESASTNQTSMYLCASSPTGTGNTEAFFGQGTRLTVV.

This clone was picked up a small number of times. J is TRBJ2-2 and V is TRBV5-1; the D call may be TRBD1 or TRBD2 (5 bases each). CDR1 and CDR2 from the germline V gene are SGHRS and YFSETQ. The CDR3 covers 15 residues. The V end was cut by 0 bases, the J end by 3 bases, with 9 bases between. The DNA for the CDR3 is TGCGCCAGCAGCTTGGTAATGGGGGACACCGGGGAGCTGTTTTTT. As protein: CASSLVMGDTGELFF.

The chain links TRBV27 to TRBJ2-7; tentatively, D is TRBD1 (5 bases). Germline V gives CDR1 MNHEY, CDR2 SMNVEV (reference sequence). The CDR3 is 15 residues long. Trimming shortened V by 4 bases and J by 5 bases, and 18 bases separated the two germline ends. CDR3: CASSSERLRAHEQYF. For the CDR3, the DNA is TGTGCCAGCAGTTCGGAGCGTCTCAGGGCCCACGAGCAGTACTTC.

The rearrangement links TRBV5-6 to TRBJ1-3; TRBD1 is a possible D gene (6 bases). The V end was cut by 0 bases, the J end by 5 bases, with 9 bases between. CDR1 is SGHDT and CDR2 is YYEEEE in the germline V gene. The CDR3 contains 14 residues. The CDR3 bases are TGTGCCAGCAGCTTGGGACAGGATAGAAACACCATATATTTT. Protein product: CASSLGQDRNTIYF.

CDR3: CASSQAPQETQYF. CDR3 coding DNA: TGCGCCAGCAGCCAAGCCCCACAAGAGACCCAGTACTTC. The chain employs TRBV4-1 and TRBJ2-5; D is unclear. Per the germline V gene, CDR1 is MGHRA and CDR2 is YSYEKL. V was trimmed by 1 base and J by 2 bases, leaving 5 bases between them. The CDR3 runs 13 residues.

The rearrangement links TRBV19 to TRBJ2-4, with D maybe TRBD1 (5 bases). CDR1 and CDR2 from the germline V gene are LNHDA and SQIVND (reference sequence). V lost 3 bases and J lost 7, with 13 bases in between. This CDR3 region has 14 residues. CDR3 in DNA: TGTGCCAGTAGTATTGAATCAGGGTTGAACATTCAGTACTTC. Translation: CASSIESGLNIQYF. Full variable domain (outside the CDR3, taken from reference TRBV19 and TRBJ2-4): DGGITQSPKYLFRKEGQNVTLSCEQNLNHDAMYWYRQDPGQGLRLIYYSQIVNDFQKGDIAEGYSVSREKKESFPLTVTSAQKNPTAFYLCASSIESGLNIQYFGAGTRLSVL.

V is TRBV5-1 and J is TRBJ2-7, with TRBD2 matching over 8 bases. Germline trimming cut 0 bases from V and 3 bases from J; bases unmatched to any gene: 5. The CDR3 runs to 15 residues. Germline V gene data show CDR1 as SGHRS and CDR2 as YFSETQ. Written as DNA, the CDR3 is TGCGCCAGCAGCTTGGGAGCGGGACTAGACTACGAGCAGTACTTC. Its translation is CASSLGAGLDYEQYF.

The CDR3 region is CSVKTDHNEKLFF. CDR3 in DNA: TGCAGCGTGAAGACGGACCATAATGAAAAACTGTTTTTT. The rearrangement joins TRBV29-1 to TRBJ1-4; D uncertain. V was shortened by 6 bases and J by 4 bases, with 12 bases between the two germline ends. There are 13 residues in the CDR3. The germline gives CDR1 SQVTM, CDR2 ANQGSEA.

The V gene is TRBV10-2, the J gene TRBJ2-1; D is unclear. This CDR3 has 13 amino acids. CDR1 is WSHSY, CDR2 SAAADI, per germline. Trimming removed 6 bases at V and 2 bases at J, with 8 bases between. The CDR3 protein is CASRDPAYNEQFF. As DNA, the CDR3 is TGCGCCAGCAGGGACCCCGCCTACAATGAGCAGTTCTTC.

CDR3: CSVPRTGNTEAFF. The DNA for the CDR3 is TGCAGCGTGCCGAGGACAGGGAACACTGAAGCTTTCTTT. This rearrangement joins TRBV29-1 to TRBJ1-1; 7 bases map to TRBD1. In germline, CDR1 is SQVTM, CDR2 ANQGSEA. The CDR3 has 13 amino acids. Trimming at V came to 6 bases and at J to 1 base, leaving 5 bases not matched to a gene.

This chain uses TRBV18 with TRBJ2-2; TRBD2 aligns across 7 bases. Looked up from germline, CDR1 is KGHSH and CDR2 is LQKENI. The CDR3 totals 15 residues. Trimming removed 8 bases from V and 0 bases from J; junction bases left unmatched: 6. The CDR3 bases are TGTGCCAGCCCCCTGGGAGGGACGAACACCGGGGAGCTGTTTTTT. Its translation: CASPLGGTNTGELFF.

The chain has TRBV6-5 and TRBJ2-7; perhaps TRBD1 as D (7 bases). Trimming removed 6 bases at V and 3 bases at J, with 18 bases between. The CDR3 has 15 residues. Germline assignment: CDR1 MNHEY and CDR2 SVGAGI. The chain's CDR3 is CASRRGTERFYEQYF. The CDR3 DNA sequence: TGTGCCAGCAGACGGGGGACAGAAAGATTCTACGAGCAGTACTTC.

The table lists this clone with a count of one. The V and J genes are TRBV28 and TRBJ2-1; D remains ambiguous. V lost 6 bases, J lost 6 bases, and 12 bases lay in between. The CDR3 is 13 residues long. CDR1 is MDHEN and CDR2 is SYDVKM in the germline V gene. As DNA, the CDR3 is TGTGCCAGCAGGTTACCGGCGGCCAATGAGCAGTTCTTC. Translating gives CASRLPAANEQFF.

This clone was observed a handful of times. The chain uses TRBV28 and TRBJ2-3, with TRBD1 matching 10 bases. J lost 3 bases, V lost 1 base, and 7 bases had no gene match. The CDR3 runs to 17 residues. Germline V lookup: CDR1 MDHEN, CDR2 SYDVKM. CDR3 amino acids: CASSLYPDRGQTDTQYF. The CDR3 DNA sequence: TGTGCCAGCAGTTTATACCCTGACAGGGGGCAGACAGATACGCAGTATTTT.